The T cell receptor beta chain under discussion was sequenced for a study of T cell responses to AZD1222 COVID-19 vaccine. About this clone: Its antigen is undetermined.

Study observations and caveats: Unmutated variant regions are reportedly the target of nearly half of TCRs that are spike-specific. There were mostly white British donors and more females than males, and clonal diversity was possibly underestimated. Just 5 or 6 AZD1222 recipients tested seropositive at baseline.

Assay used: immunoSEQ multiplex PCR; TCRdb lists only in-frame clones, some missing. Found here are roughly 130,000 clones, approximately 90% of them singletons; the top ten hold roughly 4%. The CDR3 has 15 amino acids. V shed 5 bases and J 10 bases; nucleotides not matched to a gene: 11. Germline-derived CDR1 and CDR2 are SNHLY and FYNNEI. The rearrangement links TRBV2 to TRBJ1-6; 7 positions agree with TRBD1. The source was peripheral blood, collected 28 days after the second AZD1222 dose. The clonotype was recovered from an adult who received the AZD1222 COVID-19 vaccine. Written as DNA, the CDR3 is TGTGCCAGCAGTTACAGGGGTGAATTCTTGTCACCCCTCCACTTT. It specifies CASSYRGEFLSPLHF.